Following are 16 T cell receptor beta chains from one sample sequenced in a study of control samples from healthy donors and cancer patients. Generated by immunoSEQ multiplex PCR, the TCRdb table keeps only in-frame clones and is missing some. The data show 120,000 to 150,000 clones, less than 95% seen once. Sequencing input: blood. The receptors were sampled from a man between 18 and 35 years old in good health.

CDR3 DNA: TGTGCCAGCAGCTTAGGTGTGGCGGGGGGGCTCCATGAGCAGTTCTTC. It translates to CASSLGVAGGLHEQFF. This sequence joins TRBV7-9 and TRBJ2-1; TRBD2 matches at 9 bases. Germline V CDR1 and CDR2: SEHNR, FQNEAQ (reference sequence). V gave up 1 base and J gave up 8 bases; unmatched junction bases: 9. The CDR3 is 16 amino acids.

The CDR3 DNA reads as TGTGCCAGCAATCCCTCCCGAGAAGAGACCCAGTACTTC. Its protein is CASNPSREETQYF. The J gene is TRBJ2-5, the V gene TRBV3-1 (or the pseudogene TRBV3-2); the D is unclear. V dropped 7 bases and J dropped 3 bases, with 12 bases sitting between them. This CDR3 region has 13 residues. Germline CDR1 reads LGHDT; CDR2 reads YNNKEL (reference sequence).

The CDR3 DNA reads as TGTGCCACCCGGAGCCAGGATGAATACGAGCAGTACTTC. Amino acid sequence: CATRSQDEYEQYF. J is TRBJ2-7 and V is TRBV12-3 or TRBV12-4; D gene unclear. The V and J ends lost 10 bases and 4 bases respectively, with 17 bases between them. The CDR3 covers 13 residues.

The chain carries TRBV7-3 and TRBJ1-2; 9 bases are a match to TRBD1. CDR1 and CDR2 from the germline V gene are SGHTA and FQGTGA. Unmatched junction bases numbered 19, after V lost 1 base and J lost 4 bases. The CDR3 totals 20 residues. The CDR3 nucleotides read TGTGCCAGCAGCTTAAAATCTCGCCGCGGGACAGGGTGTTTCGCCTATGGCTACACCTTC. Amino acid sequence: CASSLKSRRGTGCFAYGYTF.

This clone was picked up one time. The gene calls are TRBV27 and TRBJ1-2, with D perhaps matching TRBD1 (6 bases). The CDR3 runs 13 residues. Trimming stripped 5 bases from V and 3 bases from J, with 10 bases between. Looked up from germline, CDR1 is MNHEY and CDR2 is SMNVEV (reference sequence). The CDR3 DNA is TGTGCCAGCAGTCCCACAGGGTACTATGGCTACACCTTC. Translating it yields CASSPTGYYGYTF.

CDR3 in DNA: TGTGCCAGTAGTATCGGGGGCCGGGGAAACTATGGCTACACCTTC. Its translation: CASSIGGRGNYGYTF. This rearrangement joins TRBV19 to TRBJ1-2, with a weak D call TRBD1 (6 bases). This CDR3 has 15 residues. The V end lost 3 bases, the J end lost 2 bases, and 13 bases lay between the germline ends. Germline-derived CDR1 and CDR2 are LNHDA and SQIVND (reference sequence). Together with reference TRBV19 and TRBJ1-2, the CDR3 gives the full variable domain: DGGITQSPKYLFRKEGQNVTLSCEQNLNHDAMYWYRQDPGQGLRLIYYSQIVNDFQKGDIAEGYSVSREKKESFPLTVTSAQKNPTAFYLCASSIGGRGNYGYTFGSGTRLTVV.

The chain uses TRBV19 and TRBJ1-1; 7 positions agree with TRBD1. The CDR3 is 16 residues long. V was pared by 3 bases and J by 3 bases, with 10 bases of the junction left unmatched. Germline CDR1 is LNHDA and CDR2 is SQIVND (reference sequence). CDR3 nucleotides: TGTGCCAGTAGTATGAGGTCCAGGGGGGTCGACACTGAAGCTTTCTTT. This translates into CASSMRSRGVDTEAFF.

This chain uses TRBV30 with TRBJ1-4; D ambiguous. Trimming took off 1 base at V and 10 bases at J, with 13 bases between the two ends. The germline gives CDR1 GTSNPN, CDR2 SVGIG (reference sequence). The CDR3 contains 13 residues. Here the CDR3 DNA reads TGTGCCTGGAGTGAGGGATGGCGGGGAAAACTGTTTTTT. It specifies CAWSEGWRGKLFF.

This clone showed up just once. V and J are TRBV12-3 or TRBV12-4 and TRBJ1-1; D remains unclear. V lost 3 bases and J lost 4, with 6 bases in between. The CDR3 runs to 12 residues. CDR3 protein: CASSLERTEAFF. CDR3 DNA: TGTGCCAGCAGTTTGGAACGCACTGAAGCTTTCTTT.

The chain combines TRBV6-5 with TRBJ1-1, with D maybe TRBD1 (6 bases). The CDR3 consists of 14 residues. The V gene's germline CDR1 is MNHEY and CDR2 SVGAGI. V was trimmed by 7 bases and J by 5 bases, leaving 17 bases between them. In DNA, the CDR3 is TGTGCCAGCATCGGTGGCAGGGGAGCGACTGAAGCTTTCTTT. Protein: CASIGGRGATEAFF.

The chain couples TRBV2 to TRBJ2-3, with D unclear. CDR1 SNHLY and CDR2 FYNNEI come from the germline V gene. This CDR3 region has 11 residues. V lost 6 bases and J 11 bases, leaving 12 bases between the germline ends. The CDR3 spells CASRRTERQYF. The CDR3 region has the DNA TGTGCCAGCAGGAGGACGGAGCGGCAGTATTTT.

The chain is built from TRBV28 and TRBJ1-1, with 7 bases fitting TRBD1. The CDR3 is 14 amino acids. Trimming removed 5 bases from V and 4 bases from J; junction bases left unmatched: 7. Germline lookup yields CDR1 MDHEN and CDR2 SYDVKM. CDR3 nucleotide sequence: TGTGCCAGCAGTCCCTCAGGGGGAGGCACTGAAGCTTTCTTT. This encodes CASSPSGGGTEAFF.

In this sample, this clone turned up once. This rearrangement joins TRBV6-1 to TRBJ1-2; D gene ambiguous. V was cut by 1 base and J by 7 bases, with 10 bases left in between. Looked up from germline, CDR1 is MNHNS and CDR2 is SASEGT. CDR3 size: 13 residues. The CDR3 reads CASSEVGGVGYTF. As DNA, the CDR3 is TGTGCCAGCAGTGAAGTCGGCGGGGTTGGCTACACCTTC.

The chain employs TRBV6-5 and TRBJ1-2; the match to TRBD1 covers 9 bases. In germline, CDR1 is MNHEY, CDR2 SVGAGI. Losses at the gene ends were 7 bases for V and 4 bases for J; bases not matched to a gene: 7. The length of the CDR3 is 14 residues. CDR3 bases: TGTGCCAGCACTAACGGACAGGGGTTCTATGGCTACACCTTC. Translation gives CASTNGQGFYGYTF.

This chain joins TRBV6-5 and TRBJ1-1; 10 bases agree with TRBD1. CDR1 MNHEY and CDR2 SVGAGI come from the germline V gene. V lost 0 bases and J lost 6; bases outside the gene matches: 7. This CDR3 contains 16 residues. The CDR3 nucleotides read TGTGCCAGCAGTTACTCTAGGACAGGGGGATATCCTGAAGCTTTCTTT. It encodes CASSYSRTGGYPEAFF.

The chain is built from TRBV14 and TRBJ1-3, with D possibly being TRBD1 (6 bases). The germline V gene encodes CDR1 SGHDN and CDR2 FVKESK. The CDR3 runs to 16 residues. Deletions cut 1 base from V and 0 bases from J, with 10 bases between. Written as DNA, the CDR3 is TGTGCCAGCAGCCAAGTCCGGGGGCTCTCTGGAAACACCATATATTTT. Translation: CASSQVRGLSGNTIYF.